This T cell receptor (beta chain) originates from a study of T-cell reconstitution after alpha-beta-depleted transplantation in children. Unique molecular identifiers were used to barcode this TCRbeta library. MiXCR, run by TCRdb on the PCR reads, gives a single entry per CDR3 protein. The sample consists of 400,000 to 500,000 distinct CDR3 sequences, approximately 10% of them appearing once. CDR1 and CDR2 (germline): LGHNA, YSLEER. The V gene end was trimmed by 0 bases and the J gene end by 9 bases; junction bases not matched to a gene: 4. There are 14 residues in the CDR3. The clonotype comes from a human donor who donated a stem cell graft to a child with acute myeloid leukemia. The chain employs TRBV4-3 and TRBJ2-5; 10 bases align to TRBD2. The sample was PBMCs from the stem cell graft donor, taken from the stem cell graft. The CDR3: CASSQDALAGAQYF. In nucleotides, the CDR3 is TGCGCCAGCAGCCAAGATGCCCTAGCGGGAGCCCAGTACTTC.